A few counts support the clone carrying this T cell receptor (beta chain). Its antigen is not identified. An Oncomine TCR Beta short-read assay was used to sequence the DNA from cultured CD4+ T cells. TCRdb processed the PCR reads anew with MiXCR; each CDR3 protein has one entry. The table shows 15,000 or so distinct CDR3 sequences, with approximately 58% occurring only once. The CDR3 runs to 11 residues. Germline V gene data show CDR1 as MNHNS and CDR2 as SASEGT. V gave up 4 bases and J gave up 8 bases, with 8 bases separating them. Documented treatment: roughly ten-day PBMC culture with coronavirus spike peptide pools or control peptides (ViraFEST assay). The data were taken from a study of vaccination and CD4 T cells after COVID-19.

The rearrangement links TRBV6-1 to TRBJ1-2; D is ambiguous. This TCR was sampled from a human donor who had recovered from COVID-19. The sample consisted of CD4+ T cells from blood, cultured in vitro. CDR3 sequence: CASSGAYGYTF. CDR3 DNA: TGTGCCAGCAGTGGAGCCTACGGCTACACCTTC.